What follows describes a single T cell receptor beta chain. Germline V gives CDR1 LGHDT, CDR2 YNNKEL (reference sequence). Trimming pared 2 bases from V and 9 bases from J, leaving 22 bases between. This CDR3 contains 16 residues. This sample stems from a study of blood T cell repertoires in COVID-19. In the study overall: Acute-phase and convalescent COVID-19 samples originated in the United States, Italy and Spain. The cDNA or gDNA used as material had been derived from T cells, B-cell-depleted T cells, or PBMCs.

TCRdb's copy holds only in-frame clones and misses some; the assay was immunoSEQ multiplex PCR. Of around 100,000 clones listed, roughly 82% are singletons. The sequencing sample was made of peripheral blood. J is TRBJ1-2 and V is TRBV3-1 (or the pseudogene TRBV3-2); D is undetermined. The TCR was taken from a woman aged 40 to 50 with acute or convalescent COVID-19. Written as DNA, the CDR3 is TGTGCCAGCAGCCAAAGCGCTAGGAGGTTCGCCGTGAGCTACACCTTC. Amino acids: CASSQSARRFAVSYTF.